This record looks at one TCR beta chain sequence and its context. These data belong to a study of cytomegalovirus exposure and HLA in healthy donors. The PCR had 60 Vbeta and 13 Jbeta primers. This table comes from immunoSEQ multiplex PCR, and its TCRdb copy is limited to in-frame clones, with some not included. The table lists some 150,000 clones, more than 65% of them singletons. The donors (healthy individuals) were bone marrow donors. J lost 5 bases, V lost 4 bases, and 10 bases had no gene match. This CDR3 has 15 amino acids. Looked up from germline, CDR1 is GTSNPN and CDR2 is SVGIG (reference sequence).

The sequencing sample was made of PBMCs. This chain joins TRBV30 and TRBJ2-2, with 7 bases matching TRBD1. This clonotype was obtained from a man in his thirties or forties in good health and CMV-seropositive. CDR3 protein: CAWKNRGLTTGELFF. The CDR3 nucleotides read TGTGCCTGGAAGAACAGGGGCTTAACTACCGGGGAGCTGTTTTTT.